This is a list of T cell receptor beta chains from one sample in a study of CD8 T cells in Susac syndrome. A single record per CDR3 protein comes from TCRdb applying MiXCR to the immunoSEQ multiplex PCR reads. The table includes about 120,000 distinct CDR3 sequences, 94% detected once. The sample taken for sequencing was CD4+ T cells from PBMCs. These receptors were taken from a human donor with multiple sclerosis. CDR3s include the opening cysteine and the closing phenylalanine or tryptophan. D genes are given only for firm matches. The size entry is marked missing in some rows and otherwise reads once, few, many or a size class.

>TRBV18|TRBJ2-7|NA|TRBD2
TGTGCCAGCTCACCTGGACTAGCGCGCTACGAGCAGTACTTC
CASSPGLARYEQYF
>TRBV30|TRBJ2-7|NA|NA
TGTGCCTTTGGGAGAGGGAAATACGAGCAGTACTTC
CAFGRGKYEQYF
>TRBV20-1|TRBJ2-1|once|NA
TGCAGTGCTAGCGGGAAAAGGGACAATGAGCAGTTCTTC
CSASGKRDNEQFF
>TRBV20-1|TRBJ2-3|NA|NA
TGCAGTGCTAGAGTGGGACTTGGTACGCAGTATTTT
CSARVGLGTQYF
>TRBV7-9|TRBJ2-7|NA|NA
TGTGCCAGCAGCTTTCTGGGGATGGGCGAGCAGTACTTC
CASSFLGMGEQYF
>TRBV30|TRBJ2-3|NA|NA
TGTGCCTGGGCCGGGGACCTCACAGATACGCAGTATTTT
CAWAGDLTDTQYF
>TRBV12-5|TRBJ1-1|NA|TRBD1
TGTGCTAGTGGCCGTGACAGGGGCACTGAAGCTTTCTTT
CASGRDRGTEAFF
>TRBV7-2|TRBJ1-5|NA|NA
TGTGCCAGCAGCACGGGACGGATGAGCAATCAGCCCCAGCATTTT
CASSTGRMSNQPQHF
>TRBV5-1|TRBJ1-1|NA|NA
TGCGCCAGTAGGTCACAGGCTGGGAACACTGAAGCTTTCTTT
CASRSQAGNTEAFF
>TRBV6-6|TRBJ1-1|NA|NA
TGTGCCAGCAGTTACACCGGGTCTGAAGCTTTCTTT
CASSYTGSEAFF
>TRBV10-2|TRBJ2-3|NA|NA
TGCGCCAGCAGTGAATGGGGGGACGGCAGCACAGATACGCAGTATTTT
CASSEWGDGSTDTQYF
>TRBV5-1|TRBJ2-1|NA|NA
TGCGCCAGCAGCATACCCACGCAGGGCTATGAGCAGTTCTTC
CASSIPTQGYEQFF
>TRBV5-6|TRBJ2-3|NA|NA
TGTGCCAGCAGCTTGCGCCAGGGGCGCGGGGATACGCAGTATTTT
CASSLRQGRGDTQYF
>TRBV14|TRBJ2-7|NA|TRBD2
TGTGCCAGCAGCCACCTAGCGGGTCGGGCCTACGAGCAGTACTTC
CASSHLAGRAYEQYF
>TRBV19|TRBJ1-2|NA|NA
TGTGCCAGTAGTAGTGGACAGACCTATGGCTACACCTTC
CASSSGQTYGYTF
>TRBV5-1|TRBJ1-2|NA|NA
TGCGCCAGCAGCGGAGGGGGGGCTGGCTATGGCTACACCTTC
CASSGGGAGYGYTF
>TRBV5-1|TRBJ2-7|NA|NA
TGCGCCAGCAGCCTACAGGGACTCTCCTACGAGCAGTACTTC
CASSLQGLSYEQYF
>TRBV20-1|TRBJ2-6|NA|TRBD1
TGCAGTGCTAGTGGACAGGTCCGGTCTGGGGCCAACGTCCTGACTTTC
CSASGQVRSGANVLTF